This T cell receptor beta chain was documented in a study of blood T cell repertoires in COVID-19. For the study at large: Samples representing acute and convalescent COVID-19 were sourced from the United States, Italy and Spain. The analysed material was cDNA or gDNA that came from T cells, B-cell-depleted T cells, or PBMCs.

In the source study's methods: Nucleated cell counts were estimated from reference gene primer amplification. Sequenced by immunoSEQ multiplex PCR; TCRdb stores in-frame clones only, minus some. V, J and clone size were drawn from that table, and D and trimming were deduced from the DNA. Of under 250,000 clones in the sample, almost 85% are singletons; the top ten hold more than 4%. Germline CDR1 SGHVS, CDR2 FQNEAQ. The CDR3 extends over 13 amino acids. V shed 4 bases, J shed 3 bases, and the junction held 2 bases outside the gene matches. This sequence was found in a middle-aged man with acute or convalescent COVID-19. The sample was peripheral blood. The rearrangement uses TRBV7-8 and TRBJ2-5, with 7 bases fitting TRBD2. CDR3 nucleotides: TGTGCCAGCAGCTCGGGACTAAAAGAGACCCAGTACTTC. The encoded protein is CASSSGLKETQYF.